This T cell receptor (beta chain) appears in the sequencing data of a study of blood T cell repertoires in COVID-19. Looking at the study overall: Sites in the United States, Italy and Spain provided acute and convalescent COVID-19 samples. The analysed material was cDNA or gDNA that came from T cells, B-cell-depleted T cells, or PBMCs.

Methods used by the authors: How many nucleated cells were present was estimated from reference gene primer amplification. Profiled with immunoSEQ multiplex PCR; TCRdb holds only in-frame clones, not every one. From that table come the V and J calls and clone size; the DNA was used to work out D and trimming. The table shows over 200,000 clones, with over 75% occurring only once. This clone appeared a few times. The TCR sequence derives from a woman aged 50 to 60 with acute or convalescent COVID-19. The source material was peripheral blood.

The CDR3 DNA sequence: TGTGCCAGCAGGAAGCTAGCGGGCTACAATGAGCAGTTCTTC. It codes for CASRKLAGYNEQFF. The genes are TRBV2 and TRBJ2-1, with TRBD2 identical over 8 bases. Trimming at V came to 6 bases and at J to 3 bases, leaving 4 bases not matched to a gene. Germline V gene sequence: CDR1 SNHLY, CDR2 FYNNEI. The CDR3 is 14 residues long. Variable domain in full (rest from reference TRBV2 and TRBJ2-1): EPEVTQTPSHQVTQMGQEVILRCVPISNHLYFYWYRQILGQKVEFLVSFYNNEISEKSEIFDDQFSVERPDGSNFTLKIRSTKLEDSAMYFCASRKLAGYNEQFFGPGTRLTVL.